The sequence of this TCR beta chain was determined in a study of blood T cell repertoires in COVID-19. Overall study context: Samples taken during acute and convalescent COVID-19 were collected in the United States, Italy and Spain. Sample material is recorded as cDNA or gDNA derived from T cells, B-cell-depleted T cells, or PBMCs.

TCRdb's copy holds only in-frame clones and misses some; the assay was immunoSEQ multiplex PCR. The sample carries 200,000 or so clones, 89% recorded once. V gave up 7 bases and J gave up 4 bases, with 13 bases separating them. Germline V lookup: CDR1 SNHLY, CDR2 FYNNEI. The CDR3 has 13 residues. The chain recombines TRBV2 with TRBJ1-2; no definite D call. Sequencing was carried out using peripheral blood. The source of this sequence is a man aged 55 to 70 who had recovered from COVID-19. CDR3: CASKSAGSYGYTF. DNA of the CDR3: TGTGCCAGCAAGTCCGCGGGTTCCTATGGCTACACCTTC.